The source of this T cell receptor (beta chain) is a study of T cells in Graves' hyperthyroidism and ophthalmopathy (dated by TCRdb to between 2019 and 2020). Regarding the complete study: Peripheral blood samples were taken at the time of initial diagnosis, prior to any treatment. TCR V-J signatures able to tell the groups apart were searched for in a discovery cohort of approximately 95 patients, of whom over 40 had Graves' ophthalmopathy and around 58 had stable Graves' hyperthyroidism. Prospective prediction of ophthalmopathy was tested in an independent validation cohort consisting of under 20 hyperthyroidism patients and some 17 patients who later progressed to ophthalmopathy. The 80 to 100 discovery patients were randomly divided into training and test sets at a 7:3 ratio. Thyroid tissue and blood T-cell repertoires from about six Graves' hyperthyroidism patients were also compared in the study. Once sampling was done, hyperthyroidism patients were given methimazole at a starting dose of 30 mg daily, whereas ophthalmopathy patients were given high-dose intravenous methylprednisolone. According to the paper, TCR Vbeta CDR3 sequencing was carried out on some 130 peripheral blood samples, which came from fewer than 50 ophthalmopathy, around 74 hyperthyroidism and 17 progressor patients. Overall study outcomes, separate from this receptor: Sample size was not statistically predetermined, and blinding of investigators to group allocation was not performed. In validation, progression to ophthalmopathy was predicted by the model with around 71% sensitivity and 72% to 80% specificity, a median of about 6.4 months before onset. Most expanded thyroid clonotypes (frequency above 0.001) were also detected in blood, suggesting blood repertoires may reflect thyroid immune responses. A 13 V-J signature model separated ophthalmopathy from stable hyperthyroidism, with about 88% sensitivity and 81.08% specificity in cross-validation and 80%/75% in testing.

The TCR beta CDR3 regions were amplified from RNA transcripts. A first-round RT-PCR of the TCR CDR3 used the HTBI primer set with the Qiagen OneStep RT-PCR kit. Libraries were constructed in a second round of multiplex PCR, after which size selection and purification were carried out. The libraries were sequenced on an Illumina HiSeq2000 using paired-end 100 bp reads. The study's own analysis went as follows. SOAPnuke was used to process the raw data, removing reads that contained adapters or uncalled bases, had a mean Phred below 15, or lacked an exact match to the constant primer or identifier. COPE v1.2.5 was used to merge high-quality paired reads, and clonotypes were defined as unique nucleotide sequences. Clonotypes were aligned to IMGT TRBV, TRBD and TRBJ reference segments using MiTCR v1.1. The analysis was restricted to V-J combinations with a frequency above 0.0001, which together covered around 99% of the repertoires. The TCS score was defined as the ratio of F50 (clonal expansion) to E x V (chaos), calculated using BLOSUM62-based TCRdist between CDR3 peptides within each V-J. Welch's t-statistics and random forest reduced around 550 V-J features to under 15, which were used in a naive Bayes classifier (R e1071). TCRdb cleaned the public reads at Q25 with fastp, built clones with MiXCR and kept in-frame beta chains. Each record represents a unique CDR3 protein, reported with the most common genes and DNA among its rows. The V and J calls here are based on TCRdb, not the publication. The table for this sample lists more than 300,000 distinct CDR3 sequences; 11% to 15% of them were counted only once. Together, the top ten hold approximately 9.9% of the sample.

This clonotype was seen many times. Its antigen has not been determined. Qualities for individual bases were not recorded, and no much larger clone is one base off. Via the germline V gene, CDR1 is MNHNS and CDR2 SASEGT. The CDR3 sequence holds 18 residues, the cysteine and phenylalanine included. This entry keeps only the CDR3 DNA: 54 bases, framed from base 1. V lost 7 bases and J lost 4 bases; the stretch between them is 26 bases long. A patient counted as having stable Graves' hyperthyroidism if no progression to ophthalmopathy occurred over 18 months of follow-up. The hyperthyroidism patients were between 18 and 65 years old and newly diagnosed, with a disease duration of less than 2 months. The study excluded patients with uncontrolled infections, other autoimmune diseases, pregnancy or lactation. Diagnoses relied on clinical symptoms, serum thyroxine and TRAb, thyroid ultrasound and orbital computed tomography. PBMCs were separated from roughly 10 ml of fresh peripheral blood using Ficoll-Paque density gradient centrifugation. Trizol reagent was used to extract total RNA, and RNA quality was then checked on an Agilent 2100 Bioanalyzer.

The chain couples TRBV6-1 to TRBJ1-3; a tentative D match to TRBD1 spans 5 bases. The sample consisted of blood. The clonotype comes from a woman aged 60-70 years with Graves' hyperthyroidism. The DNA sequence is TGTGCCAGCACCCCCCGCGGACAAATAGGGGCAGGAGGAAACACCATATATTTT. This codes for CASTPRGQIGAGGNTIYF.